This T cell receptor (beta chain) appears in the sequencing data of a study of cytomegalovirus exposure and HLA in healthy donors. It was with 60 Vbeta and 13 Jbeta primers that the PCR ran. Measured with immunoSEQ multiplex PCR; TCRdb has only the in-frame clones, and not every one. The data contain approximately 140,000 clones, 83% of them singletons. The CDR3 has 15 amino acids. In germline, CDR1 is MNHEY, CDR2 SMNVEV (reference sequence). With V trimmed by 2 bases and J by 5 bases, 2 bases remained unmatched. The specimen was PBMCs. The source is a girl aged 2 to 9 in good health and CMV-seronegative. V and J are TRBV27 and TRBJ2-2, with 10 bases lining up with TRBD2. CDR3 protein: CASSLVSGRTGELFF. DNA of the CDR3: TGTGCCAGCAGTTTAGTTAGCGGGAGGACCGGGGAGCTGTTTTTT.